The clone carrying this TCR beta chain was seen a single time. This table comes from immunoSEQ multiplex PCR, and its TCRdb copy is limited to in-frame clones, with some not included. This sample carries 210,000 or so clones, 75% to 90% of them seen once, and the ten largest clones take around 3.6%. The study recruited people aged about 18 to 90 years across approximately 23 US areas. The germline V gene has CDR1 SGHRS and CDR2 YFSETQ. The V segment lost 3 bases and the J segment 6 bases; nucleotides outside the gene matches: 7. This CDR3 has 14 amino acids. The data were taken from a study of blood T cell repertoires in COVID-19. Across the study: Sources were T cells, B-cell-depleted T cells, or PBMCs; the material itself was cDNA or gDNA.

The chain couples TRBV5-1 to TRBJ1-2; 8 bases match TRBD1. The TCR was taken from a woman in her 30s who had been exposed to COVID-19. The specimen was PBMCs or T cells enriched from blood (not recorded which). The CDR3 here is CASSYGQGSDGYTF. In DNA form, the CDR3 reads TGCGCCAGCAGCTACGGACAGGGATCGGATGGCTACACCTTC.